This paragraph reports one TCR beta chain. The protocol was immunoSEQ multiplex PCR, while the TCRdb copy is restricted to in-frame clones and leaves out a portion. The table has about 90,000 clones, 65% to 90% seen once. CDR3 length equals 14 residues. V lost 5 bases and J lost 8; bases outside the gene matches: 6. CDR1 LNHDA and CDR2 SQIVND come from the germline V gene (reference sequence). These data are taken from a study of blood T cell repertoires in COVID-19. Sequenced: peripheral blood. The J gene is TRBJ2-2, the V gene TRBV19; 9 bases map to TRBD1. The TCR comes from a man at least 80 years old with active or convalescent COVID-19. The CDR3 region is CASSQQGAAGELFF. The CDR3 DNA sequence: TGTGCCAGTAGTCAACAGGGGGCTGCAGGGGAGCTGTTTTTT.